This TCR beta chain was captured by sequencing in a study of glioma-infiltrating T cells. Study-wide results and caveats: Tissue and blood shared very few CDR3 sequences. Gliomas, especially low-grade, showed above-expected tissue-blood divergence; non-neoplastic patients showed below.

In the case of this clonotype: Antigen specificity is unknown. Relative to the germline gene, one junction end is altered; a read error may explain this.

Using RNA template, CDR3s of TCR alpha and beta were amplified with iRepertoire arm-PCR. Tissue mRNA or PBMC total RNA, roughly 100-400 ng, went into one-step reverse transcription and amplification. TCRdb re-derived calls from the multiplex PCR reads in MiXCR, one entry per CDR3 protein. The table includes some 90,000 distinct CDR3 sequences, around 40% detected once. The CDR3 has 14 residues. CDR1 DFQATT and CDR2 SNEGSKA come from the germline V gene (reference sequence). The source of this sequence is a human donor with low-grade glioma or glioblastoma, undergoing nonglioma brain surgery, or in good health (not recorded which). The chain carries TRBV20-1 and TRBJ1-5, with D perhaps TRBD1 (5 bases). Sequenced sample: glioma tissue, nonneoplastic brain tissue, or PBMCs (not recorded which). The CDR3 region is CRARPSGQNQPQPF. The CDR3, as DNA: TGCCGTGCTCGACCCTCCGGACAAAATCAGCCCCAGCCTTTT.